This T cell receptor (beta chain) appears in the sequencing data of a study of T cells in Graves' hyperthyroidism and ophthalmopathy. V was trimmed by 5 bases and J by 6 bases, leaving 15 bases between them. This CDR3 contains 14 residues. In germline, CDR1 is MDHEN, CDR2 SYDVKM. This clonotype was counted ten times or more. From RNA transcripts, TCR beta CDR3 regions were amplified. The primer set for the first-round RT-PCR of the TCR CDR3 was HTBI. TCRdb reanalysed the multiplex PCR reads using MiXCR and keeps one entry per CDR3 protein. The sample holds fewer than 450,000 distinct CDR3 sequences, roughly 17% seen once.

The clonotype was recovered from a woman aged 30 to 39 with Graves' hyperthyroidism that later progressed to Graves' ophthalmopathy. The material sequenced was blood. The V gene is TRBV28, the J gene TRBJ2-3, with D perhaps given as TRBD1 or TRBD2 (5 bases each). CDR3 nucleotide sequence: TGTGCCAGCAGTCCACTGGGACCCGGGGATACGCAGTATTTT. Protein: CASSPLGPGDTQYF.